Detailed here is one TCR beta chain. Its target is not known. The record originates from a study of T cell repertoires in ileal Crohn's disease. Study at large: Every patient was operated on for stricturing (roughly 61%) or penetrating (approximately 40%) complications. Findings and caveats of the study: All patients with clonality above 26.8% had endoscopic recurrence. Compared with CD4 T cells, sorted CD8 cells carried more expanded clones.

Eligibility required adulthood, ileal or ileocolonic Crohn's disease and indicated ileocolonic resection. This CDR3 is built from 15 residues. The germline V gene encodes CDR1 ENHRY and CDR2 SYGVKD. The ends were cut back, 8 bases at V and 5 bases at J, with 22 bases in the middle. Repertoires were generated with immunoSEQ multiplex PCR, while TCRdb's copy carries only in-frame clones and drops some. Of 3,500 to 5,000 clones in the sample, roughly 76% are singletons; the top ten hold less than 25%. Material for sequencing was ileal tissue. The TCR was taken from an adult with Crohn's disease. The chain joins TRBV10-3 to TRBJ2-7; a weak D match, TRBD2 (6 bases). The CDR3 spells CAILGARGGSDEQYF. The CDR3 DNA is TGTGCCATCCTCGGCGCGAGAGGAGGGTCGGACGAGCAGTACTTC.